This TCR beta chain was profiled in a study of breast tumors, draining lymph nodes, adjacent tissues (dated by TCRdb to the mid-2010s). Regarding the research as a whole: In breast cancer patients, the study compared the TCR beta repertoires of tumor, adjacent nontumor tissue and axillary lymph nodes. In human breast cancer, the study set out to evaluate how tumor, surrounding tissue and draining lymph node repertoires relate to one another and whether T cells may move between these sites.

CDR3 length: 16 amino acids, cysteine to valine. Just CDR3 DNA is preserved here, 48 bases in frame from base 1. V drops 0 bases and J drops 4 bases, leaving 16 bases in between. The germline V gene gives CDR1 as SGHTA and CDR2 as FQGNSA. This clonotype was observed many times. Its antigen remains undetermined. No quality values exist for individual bases; no much larger clone is one base distant. The axillary draining lymph nodes of breast cancer patients were the source of the lymph node samples. The paper's findings and limits, for the study overall: Tumor T-cell repertoires showed less diversity than lymph node repertoires and more diversity than nontumor tissue repertoires, and tumor T-cell repertoires showed preferential V and J gene usage. A scenario in which most tumor T cells derive from the lymph node and then expand within tumor tissue was judged to be consistent with the data. Rather than being directly demonstrated, the conclusion that tumor T cells originate in lymph nodes was presented as consistent with a hypothesis. Tumor and nontumor tissue repertoires were found to be significantly more similar in luminal-like than in basal-like breast cancer.

Data came from an Illumina HiSeq 2000. TCR beta chain libraries were generated by multiplex PCR amplification. The amplified TCR beta chain products were analyzed by high-throughput sequencing. The public reads were quality trimmed at Q25 with fastp and then assembled into clones with MiXCR by TCRdb, keeping productive beta chains. Rows with one shared CDR3 protein collapse into an entry with the most common genes and DNA. The sample yields approximately 140,000 distinct CDR3 sequences; about 30% were counted once. Clones ranked in the top ten supply approximately 2.3% of the sample. Sequencing input: axillary lymph node tissue. The sequence is built from TRBV7-2 and TRBJ2-7, with the D assignment possibly TRBD1 or TRBD2, given 6 matching bases for each. The clonotype originates from a female donor with breast cancer. Some clones in this sample may be carry-over from other donors' samples. The encoded CDR3 is CASSLAVQGGAYEQYV. The DNA sequence follows: TGTGCCAGCAGCTTAGCAGTACAGGGAGGCGCTTACGAGCAGTACGTC.